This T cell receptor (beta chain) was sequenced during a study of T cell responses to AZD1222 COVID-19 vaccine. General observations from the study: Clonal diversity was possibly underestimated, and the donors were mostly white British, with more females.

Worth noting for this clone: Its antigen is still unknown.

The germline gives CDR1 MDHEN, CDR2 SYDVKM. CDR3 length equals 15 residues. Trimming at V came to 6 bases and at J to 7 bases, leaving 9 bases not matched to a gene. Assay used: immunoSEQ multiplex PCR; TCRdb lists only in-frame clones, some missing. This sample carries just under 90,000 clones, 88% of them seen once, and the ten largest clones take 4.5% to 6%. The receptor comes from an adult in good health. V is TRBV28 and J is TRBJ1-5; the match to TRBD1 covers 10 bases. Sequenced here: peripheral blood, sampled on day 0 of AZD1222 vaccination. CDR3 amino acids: CASRGGDRGGQPQHF. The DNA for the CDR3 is TGTGCCAGCAGGGGGGGGGACAGGGGTGGCCAGCCCCAGCATTTT.